Listed here are 15 T cell receptor beta chains from one sample, sequenced in a study of cytomegalovirus exposure and HLA in healthy donors. The assay was immunoSEQ multiplex PCR, and TCRdb's table has in-frame clones only and misses some. The sample records about 180,000 clones, 85% to 90% being singletons. The material sequenced was PBMCs. The receptors come from a woman between 25 and 40 years old in good health and CMV-seronegative.

J is TRBJ2-1 and V is TRBV5-4; no clear D. Trimming left V 4 bases short and J 7 bases short, with 9 bases between. This CDR3 contains 12 residues. Germline values: CDR1 SGHNT, CDR2 YYREEE (reference sequence). The CDR3 is CASSRRSNEQFF. In DNA, the CDR3 is TGTGCCAGCAGCCGCAGAAGTAATGAGCAGTTCTTC.

This clone was recorded at least ten times. V is TRBV6-1 and J is TRBJ1-2; no clear D gene. This CDR3 comprises 11 residues. Trimming took off 7 bases at V and 8 bases at J, with 11 bases between the two ends. The V gene's germline CDR1 is MNHNS and CDR2 SASEGT. This chain's CDR3 is CASIVGAGYTF. The CDR3 nucleotides are TGTGCCAGCATTGTGGGAGCCGGCTACACCTTC.

The rearrangement uses TRBV27 and TRBJ1-2, with TRBD1 matching 12 bases. CDR3 size: 18 residues. Losses at the gene ends were 6 bases for V and 1 base for J; bases not matched to a gene: 12. The germline CDR1 and CDR2 sequences are MNHEY and SMNVEV (reference sequence). CDR3 region: CASSQLGTGGAGNYGYTF. CDR3 DNA sequence: TGTGCCAGCAGCCAACTCGGGACAGGGGGCGCGGGTAACTATGGCTACACCTTC.

The rearrangement links TRBV2 to TRBJ1-2, with D possibly matching TRBD1 (5 bases). The length of the CDR3 is 15 residues. Germline values: CDR1 SNHLY, CDR2 FYNNEI. Trimming removed 6 bases at V and 4 bases at J, with 18 bases between. CDR3 nucleotide sequence: TGTGCCAGCAGGGGGGGACCCTCTGCCGGCTATGGCTACACCTTC. This codes for CASRGGPSAGYGYTF.

The chain links TRBV18 to TRBJ2-7; 7 positions agree with TRBD1. J was trimmed by 3 bases and V by 2 bases; bases with no gene match: 4. The germline V gene encodes CDR1 KGHSH and CDR2 LQKENI. CDR3 length: 14 residues. The CDR3 DNA follows: TGTGCCAGCTCACCAATCCAGGGGGTCTACGAGCAGTACTTC. Its translation is CASSPIQGVYEQYF.

A few counts support this clone. V gene TRBV27 combines with J gene TRBJ1-5, with a possible D match to TRBD1 (5 bases). From germline, CDR1 is MNHEY and CDR2 SMNVEV (reference sequence). The V end lost 5 bases, the J end lost 9 bases, and 11 bases lay between the germline ends. This CDR3 region has 12 residues. CDR3 amino acids: CASSPGGRPQHF. CDR3 sequence (DNA): TGTGCCAGCAGTCCCGGGGGACGGCCCCAGCATTTT.

This chain links TRBV29-1 with TRBJ1-1, with D uncertain. Trimming took off 1 base at V and 6 bases at J, with 9 bases between the two ends. Per germline, CDR1 SQVTM and CDR2 ANQGSEA. The CDR3 length is 12 residues. The CDR3 DNA reads TGCAGCGTTGAAGCAGAAAACGCTGAAGCTTTCTTT. It translates to CSVEAENAEAFF.

CDR3 DNA: TGCGCCAGCAGCATCCCTAGTAACGAGCAGTACTTC. This gives the protein CASSIPSNEQYF. The chain recombines TRBV5-1 with TRBJ2-7, with unresolved D. Trimming removed 4 bases at V and 5 bases at J, with 10 bases between. The germline CDR1 and CDR2 sequences are SGHRS and YFSETQ. CDR3 length equals 12 residues. Variable domain in full (rest from reference TRBV5-1 and TRBJ2-7): KAGVTQTPRYLIKTRGQQVTLSCSPISGHRSVSWYQQTPGQGLQFLFEYFSETQRNKGNFPGRFSGRQFSNSRSEMNVSTLELGDSALYLCASSIPSNEQYFGPGTRLTVT.

The CDR3 here is CASSLRTDNEQFF. The CDR3 DNA follows: TGTGCCAGCAGTCTCCGGACAGACAATGAGCAGTTCTTC. The chain employs TRBV27 and TRBJ2-1; possible D gene TRBD1, 6 bases. The V gene's germline CDR1 is MNHEY and CDR2 SMNVEV (reference sequence). The CDR3 extends over 13 amino acids. V was clipped by 5 bases and J by 5 bases, with 10 bases between them.

A single count supports this clone. The chain combines TRBV6-5 with TRBJ2-3; D is unclear. The germline V gene has CDR1 MNHEY and CDR2 SVGAGI. The CDR3 is 14 amino acids. The germline V and J ends were trimmed by 5 bases and 4 bases, with 13 bases remaining between them. Here the CDR3 reads CASSRSKLADTQYF. The CDR3 coding sequence is TGTGCCAGCAGTAGGTCCAAGCTAGCAGATACGCAGTATTTT.

The genes are TRBV2 and TRBJ2-1, with a tentative D call TRBD2 (5 bases). Trimming cost V 6 bases and J 9 bases, with 9 bases left between them. The CDR3 has 11 residues. CDR1 is SNHLY and CDR2 is FYNNEI in the germline V gene. The CDR3 sequence is CASRGGFEQFF. In nucleotides, the CDR3 is TGTGCCAGCAGAGGAGGATTTGAGCAGTTCTTC.

The V call is TRBV7-9, the J call TRBJ2-7, with 7 nucleotides matching TRBD2. Per germline, CDR1 SEHNR and CDR2 FQNEAQ (reference sequence). With 4 bases clipped from V and 1 base from J, the junction kept 10 bases outside the gene matches. The CDR3 spans 16 residues. The CDR3 sequence is CASSSPPGTKSYEQYF. Here the CDR3 DNA reads TGTGCCAGCAGCTCCCCCCCCGGGACTAAGTCCTACGAGCAGTACTTC.

The V gene is TRBV7-2, the J gene TRBJ1-2, with D uncertain. Germline V gene data show CDR1 as SGHTA and CDR2 as FQGNSA. V dropped 3 bases and J dropped 6 bases, with 8 bases sitting between them. The CDR3 has 12 residues. CDR3 nucleotides: TGTGCCAGCAGCTTCACAGAGAATGGCTACACCTTC. This encodes CASSFTENGYTF.

The rearrangement uses TRBV7-6 and TRBJ2-5; a weak D match, TRBD2 (6 bases). V gave up 2 bases and J gave up 5 bases, with 9 bases separating them. CDR3 length equals 13 residues. The germline V gene encodes CDR1 SGHVS and CDR2 FNYEAQ. The CDR3 protein is CASSLWGRETQYF. The CDR3 nucleotides are TGTGCCAGCAGCTTATGGGGGAGGGAGACCCAGTACTTC. The whole variable domain, remainder taken from reference TRBV7-6 and TRBJ2-5, is GAGVSQSPRYKVTKRGQDVALRCDPISGHVSLYWYRQALGQGPEFLTYFNYEAQQDKSGLPNDRFSAERPEGSISTLTIQRTEQRDSAMYRCASSLWGRETQYFGPGTRLLVL.

CDR3 bases: TGTGCCAGTAGTAATGGAGGACAGGGGGCGCTGGGCTACACCTTC. Translation: CASSNGGQGALGYTF. This chain links TRBV19 with TRBJ1-2; 11 nucleotides line up with TRBD1. Germline assignment: CDR1 LNHDA and CDR2 SQIVND (reference sequence). This CDR3 spans 15 amino acids. Trimming cost V 4 bases and J 8 bases; bases outside gene matches: 9.